This T cell receptor beta chain is drawn from a study of regulatory T cells in long-lasting Graves disease. Overall study findings and caveats: New patients shared approximately 970 public clonotypes, and persistent patients shared more, with around 2,600.

At least ten counts were recorded for this clonotype. Its antigen is as yet unknown. Investigators prepared the TCR beta libraries by applying iRepertoire HTBI primers and Arm-PCR of CDR3 regions. TCRdb independently ran MiXCR on the multiplex PCR reads; one entry per CDR3 protein. Of roughly 350,000 distinct CDR3 sequences listed, roughly a sixth were seen once; the top ten hold less than 35%. Described time point: newly diagnosed GD, antithyroid drugs for less than 3 months. Isolated PBMC RNA provided the starting material for the TCR library. CDR1 is SGHAT and CDR2 is FQNNGV in the germline V gene. V shed 1 base and J shed 6 bases, with 13 bases lying between them. The CDR3 has 16 amino acids. The same specimen was also included in a second study, on T cells in Graves' hyperthyroidism and ophthalmopathy. According to that study: Stable Graves' hyperthyroidism meant no ophthalmopathy progression within 18 months. TCR CDR3 underwent first-round RT-PCR with the HTBI primer set.

The gene calls are TRBV11-2 and TRBJ1-6; no reliable D call. The starting material was peripheral blood mononuclear cells (PBMCs), obtained at new diagnosis, from a patient treated with antithyroid drugs. This sequence was found in a man aged 40-55 years with Graves disease. The CDR3 region has the DNA TGTGCCAGCAGCTTAGGGAGGGAGACGGTTAATTCACCCCTCCACTTT. Encoded protein: CASSLGRETVNSPLHF. The full variable domain, its missing parts supplied by reference TRBV11-2 and TRBJ1-6, is EAGVAQSPRYKIIEKRQSVAFWCNPISGHATLYWYQQILGQGPKLLIQFQNNGVVDDSQLPKDRFSAERLKGVDSTLKIQPAKLEDSAVYLCASSLGRETVNSPLHFGNGTRLTVT.